This T cell receptor (beta chain) emerged from a study of T-cell reconstitution after alpha-beta-depleted transplantation in children. Comment on this clonotype: Its antigen is unidentified.

Preparation of the TCRbeta library was carried out with unique molecular identifiers. TCRdb ran MiXCR on the PCR reads and lists one entry per CDR3 protein. The data contain about 500,000 distinct CDR3 sequences, about 10% of them singletons. Findings of the study overall: In patients about two months after transplant, alpha-beta T cells reportedly arose from several hundred expanded graft clones. Newly produced T cells mostly provided counts and TCRbeta diversity after one year, as hyperexpanded clones declined.

The CDR3 consists of 12 residues. CDR1 and CDR2 (germline): MGHRA, YSYEKL. The V and J ends lost 7 bases and 8 bases, in that order; junction bases with no gene match: 6. This sequence was found in a female patient aged 2 to 10 who had a stem cell transplant for aplastic anemia, so the T cells may come from the graft donor. This chain joins TRBV4-1 and TRBJ1-2; 8 bases match TRBD1. Here the sequenced sample was PBMCs, mostly from graft donor cells, taken 180 days after TCRalphabeta/CD19-depleted stem cell transplant. Here the CDR3 DNA reads TGCGCCAGCACCATCTGGACAGGGGGCTACACCTTC. This gives the protein CASTIWTGGYTF.